Described below is a single T cell receptor beta chain sequence and its context. Its antigen is unidentified. The data derive from a study of T cell responses to AZD1222 COVID-19 vaccine. Germline assignment: CDR1 MNHNY and CDR2 SVGAGI (reference sequence). Trimming pared 3 bases from V and 6 bases from J, leaving 15 bases between. This CDR3 has 14 amino acids. The study's findings and limits: Seropositive status at baseline applied to only five or six AZD1222 recipients. Clonal diversity was possibly underestimated, and the donors were mostly white British, with more females. Two doses of AZD1222 preceded a rise in Spike-specific TCR breadth and depth.

Produced via immunoSEQ multiplex PCR; TCRdb's table is partial and in-frame only. Here the sample spans about 180,000 clones, around 94% being singletons. Sample: peripheral blood, taken 28 days after the second AZD1222 dose. This TCR came from an adult who received the AZD1222 COVID-19 vaccine. The chain is built from TRBV6-6 and TRBJ2-7, with D perhaps TRBD2 (6 bases). The CDR3 reads CASSYQRARGEQYF. DNA of the CDR3: TGTGCCAGCAGTTATCAGCGGGCTAGGGGCGAGCAGTACTTC.